This T cell receptor (beta chain) was observed in a study of OX40 agonist ivuxolimab in advanced cancers. Germline V lookup: CDR1 SGHVS, CDR2 FNYEAQ. CDR3 length: 15 residues. V lost 2 bases, J lost 1 base, and 1 base stayed unmatched. This clone was found once. TCRdb's table, derived via immunoSEQ multiplex PCR, lists solely in-frame clones and lacks some. The sample consists of about 90,000 clones, roughly 88% of them appearing once. The chain is built from TRBV7-6 and TRBJ2-7; 11 positions match TRBD2. The receptor comes from an adult with an advanced solid tumor such as melanoma, head and neck, liver or kidney cancer. Sequenced material: CD4+ or CD8+ T cells sorted from blood, taken in a trial of the OX40 agonist ivuxolimab. In DNA form, the CDR3 reads TGTGCCAGCAGCTTAACTAGCGGGAGTTCCTACGAGCAGTACTTC. It codes for CASSLTSGSSYEQYF.